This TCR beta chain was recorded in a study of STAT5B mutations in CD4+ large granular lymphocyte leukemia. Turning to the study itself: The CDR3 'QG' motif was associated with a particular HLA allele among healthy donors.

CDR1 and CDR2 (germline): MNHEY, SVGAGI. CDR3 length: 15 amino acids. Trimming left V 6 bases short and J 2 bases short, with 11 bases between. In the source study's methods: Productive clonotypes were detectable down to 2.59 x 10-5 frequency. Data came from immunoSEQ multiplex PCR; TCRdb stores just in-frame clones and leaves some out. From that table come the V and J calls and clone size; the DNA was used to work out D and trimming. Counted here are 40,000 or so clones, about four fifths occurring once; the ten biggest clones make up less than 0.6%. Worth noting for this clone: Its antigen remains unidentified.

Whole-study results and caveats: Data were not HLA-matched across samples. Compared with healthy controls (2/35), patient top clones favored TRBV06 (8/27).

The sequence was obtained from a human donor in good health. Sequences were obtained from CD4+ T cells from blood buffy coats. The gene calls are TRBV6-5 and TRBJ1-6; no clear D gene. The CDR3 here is CASSPRRTYNSPLHF. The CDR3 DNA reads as TGTGCCAGCAGCCCCCGACGGACCTATAATTCACCCCTCCACTTT.